This T cell receptor (beta chain) appears in the sequencing data of a study of blood T cell repertoires in COVID-19. Background on the study: The analysed material was cDNA or gDNA that came from T cells, B-cell-depleted T cells, or PBMCs.

The authors' processing: Amplification from reference gene primers served as the basis for estimated nucleated cell counts. Sequenced by immunoSEQ multiplex PCR; TCRdb stores in-frame clones only, minus some. V, J and clone size are those of that table, while D and trimming were read from the DNA. The table lists hundreds of thousands of clones, about 86% of them singletons, with roughly a tenth in the top ten. V shed 4 bases and J 2 bases; nucleotides not matched to a gene: 6. The CDR3 consists of 16 residues. Germline-derived CDR1 and CDR2 are LNHDA and SQIVND (reference sequence). This clone has a count of ten or more. Participants reported their clinical history, and cohort assignment relied on those reports.

The specimen sequenced was PBMCs or T cells enriched from blood (not recorded which). The chain employs TRBV19 and TRBJ1-5; TRBD1 aligns across 9 bases. The TCR sequence derives from a woman aged 45-65 years who had recovered from COVID-19. CDR3 DNA: TGTGCCAGTAGTACCGTGGGACAGGGAGGCAATCAGCCCCAGCATTTT. It codes for CASSTVGQGGNQPQHF.